The clone carrying this T cell receptor beta chain came up once. The record originates from a study of blood T cells in healthy people across ages. V was cut by 7 bases and J by 4 bases, with 8 bases left in between. CDR1 and CDR2 from the germline V gene are MNHNS and SASEGT. This CDR3 is 12 amino acids long. The use of a sample-barcoded 5' primer and a J-beta primer mix characterized a second PCR of roughly 7 to 11 cycles. Each CDR3 protein gets one entry after TCRdb re-called the 5' RACE reads with MiXCR. The sample gives approximately 600,000 distinct CDR3 sequences, about 53% of which show up once; around 37% is in the top ten.

The V gene is TRBV6-1, the J gene TRBJ2-1; D gene ambiguous. This receptor was taken from a man aged 60 to 69 in good health. Sequenced: blood. The CDR3 DNA sequence: TGTGCCAGCATTCAAGAATACAATGAGCAGTTCTTC. Translating gives CASIQEYNEQFF.